A selection of T cell receptor beta chains follows, all from one sample in a study of cytomegalovirus exposure and HLA in healthy donors. Method: immunoSEQ multiplex PCR; TCRdb's copy keeps in-frame clones and lacks some. The sample has over 150,000 clones, less than 85% seen once. Sequenced sample: PBMCs. Every receptor here comes from a man aged 55 to 70 in good health and CMV-seronegative. The conserved cysteine and the conserved F or W are not part of the CDR3 here. Only part of the rows carry a size: once, few, many, or a class if the clone is expanded.

v_call clone_size cdr3_aa
TRBV7-2 NA ASRQGNEKLF
TRBV28 NA ASTSTPYNEQF
TRBV6-1 NA ASHGGWYEQY
TRBV4-1 NA ASSKGTSGGNYNEQF
TRBV5-1 NA ASSLRDRNQETQY
TRBV28 NA ASSLGGAWGYT
TRBV7-2 NA ASSWTSGVVSTDTQY
TRBV6-1 NA ASRNTGGPYEQY
TRBV18 NA ASSPGPSGVNEQF
TRBV19 NA ASSPGAASEGT
TRBV7-2 NA ASSLVADMNTEAF
TRBV10-3 NA AIHPGGLTDTQY
TRBV7-9 once SSSPRLAGGPLSGELF
TRBV5-6 NA ASSRGGVAGSTYEQY
TRBV30 NA AWSPWGGASNTGELF
TRBV6-5 NA ASSSRQGLTDTQY
TRBV7-6 NA ASSLALAGVRTDTQY
TRBV19 NA ASSPGTDTSYEQY
TRBV7-9 NA ASSKEQGAIEQY
TRBV7-9 NA ASSLARTGTLVGIQY
TRBV7-8 NA ASSLGLAGTFHHEQY
TRBV5-4 NA ASSPGGWSYNEQF
TRBV29-1 NA SVLSRDRENTEAF
TRBV19 NA ASSMETSGRSYEQY
TRBV7-3 NA ASSLSGQAQETQY
TRBV7-9 few ASSLAPDSSYEQY
TRBV7-3 NA ASSQTGNSRLYEQY
TRBV6-6 NA ASSPYDKGYGEAF
TRBV6-5 NA ASSYWGTGGMYEQY
TRBV11-3 few ASSSQGAGFAGELF
TRBV7-2 once ASSLLRETKY
TRBV28 few ASSPGGRDSNQPQH
TRBV9 NA ASSPGGNNYNEQF
TRBV9 once ASTPGMNTEAF
TRBV11-2 NA ASSLDLLAGGSYNEQF
TRBV19 NA ASSITGTGSGANVLT
TRBV7-2 NA ASSSGLAGGADTQY